Following are 17 T cell receptor beta chains from one sample sequenced in a study of control samples from healthy donors and cancer patients. Measured with immunoSEQ multiplex PCR; TCRdb has only the in-frame clones, and not every one. The repertoire holds about 140,000 clones, with about 90% as singletons. The sequencing sample was made of blood. Receptors were obtained from a man between 18 and 35 years old in good health.

V is TRBV5-6 and J is TRBJ2-7; 10 bases align to TRBD1. Looked up from germline, CDR1 is SGHDT and CDR2 is YYEEEE. This CDR3 comprises 15 residues. J lost 5 bases, V lost 3 bases, and 8 bases had no gene match. In DNA, the CDR3 is TGTGCCAGCAGCTGGGGGGACAGGGGTTTCCACGAGCAGTACTTC. It is translated as CASSWGDRGFHEQYF. The entire variable domain, with the rest obtained from reference TRBV5-6 and TRBJ2-7, is as follows: DAGVTQSPTHLIKTRGQQVTLRCSPKSGHDTVSWYQQALGQGPQFIFQYYEEEERQRGNFPDRFSGHQFPNYSSELNVNALLLGDSALYLCASSWGDRGFHEQYFGPGTRLTVT.

The V gene is TRBV6-2 or TRBV6-3, the J gene TRBJ2-1; D is uncertain. CDR1 MNHEY and CDR2 SVGEGT come from the germline V gene. The CDR3 is 13 residues long. The V and J ends lost 4 bases and 6 bases respectively, with 10 bases between them. CDR3 sequence reads: CASSSSVPNEQFF. The CDR3 DNA sequence: TGTGCCAGCAGTTCCTCCGTGCCCAATGAGCAGTTCTTC.

This clone was detected only once. This chain uses TRBV14 with TRBJ2-3; D possibly matches TRBD1 or TRBD2 (5 bases each). V was trimmed by 1 base and J by 0 bases, leaving 11 bases between them. The germline V gene encodes CDR1 SGHDN and CDR2 FVKESK. The CDR3 has 16 residues. The CDR3 loop reads CASSQVPGTSTDTQYF. CDR3 DNA sequence: TGTGCCAGCAGCCAAGTCCCAGGGACGAGCACAGATACGCAGTATTTT.

CDR3: CTIRHCRTTYNEQFF. The CDR3, as DNA: TGCACCATCCGCCACTGTAGGACTACCTACAATGAGCAGTTCTTC. This rearrangement joins TRBV1 to TRBJ2-1; the D call TRBD2 from the table was never checked on the DNA. TRBV1 is deemed a pseudogene. The CDR3 spans 15 residues.

The chain uses TRBV5-4 and TRBJ2-2; 13 positions agree with TRBD2. CDR1 and CDR2 from the germline V gene are SGHNT and YYREEE (reference sequence). CDR3 length equals 17 residues. The junction had 10 bases not matched to a gene; V was cut back by 6 bases and J by 5 bases. The CDR3 protein is CASTRTSGGPGTGELFF. The CDR3 coding sequence is TGTGCCAGCACCCGGACTAGCGGGGGACCGGGAACCGGGGAGCTGTTTTTT.

The chain is built from TRBV28 and TRBJ1-4, with TRBD1 matching over 8 bases. Germline lookup yields CDR1 MDHEN and CDR2 SYDVKM. J was trimmed by 6 bases and V by 9 bases; bases with no gene match: 12. This CDR3 has 15 amino acids. The CDR3 reads CASTDRGSVHEKLFF. The CDR3 DNA reads TGTGCCAGTACTGACAGGGGTAGTGTGCATGAAAAACTGTTTTTT.

This rearrangement joins TRBV10-3 to TRBJ2-7; 7 nucleotides match TRBD1. CDR1 is ENHRY, CDR2 SYGVKD, per germline. This CDR3 has 14 residues. Trimming at V came to 2 bases and at J to 3 bases, leaving 4 bases not matched to a gene. CDR3: CAISEGQARYEQYF. The CDR3 DNA is TGTGCCATCAGTGAGGGACAGGCACGCTACGAGCAGTACTTC.

V is TRBV7-3 and J is TRBJ2-3; TRBD2 matches at 8 bases. Trimming at V came to 5 bases and at J to 8 bases, leaving 12 bases not matched to a gene. The CDR3 is 15 amino acids. The germline V gene encodes CDR1 SGHTA and CDR2 FQGTGA. The CDR3 sequence is CASSPDGGVPGTQYF. CDR3 coding DNA: TGTGCCAGCAGCCCAGACGGGGGGGTCCCGGGTACGCAGTATTTT.

The chain couples TRBV24-1 to TRBJ2-2; 9 nucleotides align to TRBD1. This CDR3 region has 16 residues. The V and J ends lost 3 bases and 6 bases, in that order; junction bases with no gene match: 7. Germline loops: CDR1 KGHDR, CDR2 SFDVKD. The chain's CDR3 is CATSDKRQGVAGELFF. DNA of the CDR3: TGTGCCACCAGTGATAAGAGACAGGGGGTTGCCGGGGAGCTGTTTTTT.

This rearrangement joins TRBV1 to TRBJ2-1; TRBD2, the table's D call, was not compared with the DNA. TRBV1 is a documented pseudogene. The CDR3 totals 17 residues. The CDR3 sequence: CTSSPPAWGGTYNEQFF. CDR3 bases: TGCACCAGCAGCCCCCCAGCCTGGGGGGGGACCTACAATGAGCAGTTCTTC.

The CDR3 here is CAWSEGYSPLHF. In DNA, the CDR3 is TGTGCCTGGAGTGAAGGGTATTCACCCCTCCACTTT. The rearrangement uses TRBV30 and TRBJ1-6; D unresolved. In germline, CDR1 is GTSNPN, CDR2 SVGIG (reference sequence). Trimming cost V 1 base and J 8 bases, with 6 bases left between them. This CDR3 contains 12 residues.

The V gene is TRBV7-9, the J gene TRBJ1-3; D perhaps matches TRBD1 (5 bases). The germline V gene encodes CDR1 SEHNR and CDR2 FQNEAQ (reference sequence). The CDR3 is 14 residues long. V dropped 3 bases and J dropped 1 base, with 7 bases sitting between them. The DNA of the CDR3 is TGTGCCAGCAGCTTTGGGGGTTCTGGAAACACCATATATTTT. Amino acids: CASSFGGSGNTIYF.

A few counts support this clone. Written as DNA, the CDR3 is TGTGCCACCAGTGCCGCCGACAGGGGATTCGCCGGCTACACCTTC. This translates into CATSAADRGFAGYTF. The chain combines TRBV24-1 with TRBJ1-2; 8 bases agree with TRBD1. The CDR3 consists of 15 residues. Germline lookup yields CDR1 KGHDR and CDR2 SFDVKD. Trimming at V came to 5 bases and at J to 8 bases, leaving 12 bases not matched to a gene.

DNA for the CDR3: TGTGCCAGCAGCCGTGACACCTGGAGCTACACCTTC. Translation: CASSRDTWSYTF. V and J are TRBV14 and TRBJ1-2, with D unclear. The CDR3 contains 12 residues. With 4 bases removed from V and 9 bases from J, the gap between germline ends came to 12 bases. From germline, CDR1 is SGHDN and CDR2 FVKESK. Full variable domain (outside the CDR3, taken from reference TRBV14 and TRBJ1-2): EAGVTQFPSHSVIEKGQTVTLRCDPISGHDNLYWYRRVMGKEIKFLLHFVKESKQDESGMPNNRFLAERTGGTYSTLKVQPAELEDSGVYFCASSRDTWSYTFGSGTRLTVV.

The chain combines TRBV4-2 with TRBJ2-3, with 10 bases lining up with TRBD2. The CDR3 has 18 residues. J lost 2 bases, V lost 4 bases, and 12 bases had no gene match. Germline loops: CDR1 LGHNA, CDR2 YNFKEQ. The CDR3 sequence is CASSPLAGSFHDTDTQYF. The DNA for the CDR3 is TGTGCCAGCAGCCCACTAGCGGGGAGCTTCCACGACACAGATACGCAGTATTTT.

V usage is TRBV2 and J usage is TRBJ1-5, with D maybe TRBD1 (5 bases). Germline-derived CDR1 and CDR2 are SNHLY and FYNNEI. There are 15 residues in the CDR3. Trimming removed 3 bases from V and 2 bases from J, with 11 bases in between. In nucleotides, the CDR3 is TGTGCCAGCAGTGACAGCAGGGCGCGCAATCAGCCCCAGCATTTT. Its translation is CASSDSRARNQPQHF.

This chain uses TRBV5-6 with TRBJ1-5; perhaps TRBD1 as D (5 bases). The V end was cut by 4 bases, the J end by 5 bases, with 10 bases between. This CDR3 region has 13 residues. Germline CDR1 reads SGHDT; CDR2 reads YYEEEE. The CDR3 DNA follows: TGTGCCAGCAGCAAGGGGCTTGATCAGCCCCAGCATTTT. Its translation is CASSKGLDQPQHF. The variable domain in full, completed from reference TRBV5-6 and TRBJ1-5, reads DAGVTQSPTHLIKTRGQQVTLRCSPKSGHDTVSWYQQALGQGPQFIFQYYEEEERQRGNFPDRFSGHQFPNYSSELNVNALLLGDSALYLCASSKGLDQPQHFGDGTRLSIL.